Shown below are 19 T cell receptor beta chains from a single sample sequenced in a study of cytomegalovirus exposure and HLA in healthy donors. A multiplex PCR was run with 60 Vbeta primers and 13 Jbeta primers. Sequenced by immunoSEQ multiplex PCR; TCRdb stores in-frame clones only, minus some. This table holds roughly 75,000 clones, around 80% found once. Sequencing was performed on PBMCs. The receptor source for this set is a man aged 65-85 years in good health and CMV-seropositive.

This chain uses TRBV6-5 with TRBJ2-6; D unclear. This CDR3 contains 15 residues. Deletions cut 0 bases from V and 2 bases from J, with 5 bases between. The germline V gene encodes CDR1 MNHEY and CDR2 SVGAGI. The CDR3 DNA follows: TGTGCCAGCAGTTACTCCGCGGCTGGGGCCAACGTCCTGACTTTC. Encoded protein: CASSYSAAGANVLTF.

This chain uses TRBV7-3 with TRBJ2-1; 8 bases map to TRBD2. The CDR3 extends over 14 amino acids. Germline CDR1 SGHTA, CDR2 FQGTGA. V was pared by 5 bases and J by 7 bases, with 7 bases of the junction left unmatched. CDR3 DNA: TGTGCCAGCAGCGCCCCCACTAGCGGAAATGAGCAGTTCTTC. Its protein product is CASSAPTSGNEQFF. Full variable domain (outside the CDR3, taken from reference TRBV7-3 and TRBJ2-1): GAGVSQTPSNKVTEKGKYVELRCDPISGHTALYWYRQSLGQGPEFLIYFQGTGAADDSGLPNDRFFAVRPEGSVSTLKIQRTERGDSAVYLCASSAPTSGNEQFFGPGTRLTVL.

The chain carries TRBV7-2 and TRBJ2-1, with 8 bases that match TRBD1. The germline V gene has CDR1 SGHTA and CDR2 FQGNSA. The CDR3 consists of 13 residues. V trimming: 2 bases; J trimming: 14 bases; junction bases outside the gene matches: 8. This CDR3 reads CASSLPPDRAKFF. The CDR3 DNA sequence: TGTGCCAGCAGCTTACCCCCGGACAGGGCGAAGTTCTTC.

Concerning this clone: The junction does not match germline at one end; this may be a read error. This chain uses TRBV5-4 with TRBJ1-4, with 8 bases that match TRBD1. CDR1 SGHNT and CDR2 YYREEE come from the germline V gene (reference sequence). This CDR3 comprises 13 residues. CDR3 nucleotides: TGTGCCAGCAGGTTGGACAGGGAGGGAAAACTGTTTTTT. This sequence encodes CASRLDREGKLFF.

V and J are TRBV7-3 and TRBJ2-7; 9 bases map to TRBD2. The V gene end was trimmed by 5 bases and the J gene end by 6 bases; junction bases not matched to a gene: 11. Germline V CDR1 and CDR2: SGHTA, FQGTGA. The CDR3 loop spans 15 amino acids. This CDR3 is CASSKLAGDTGEQYF. For the CDR3, the DNA is TGTGCCAGCAGCAAGTTAGCGGGGGACACGGGCGAGCAGTACTTC.

V usage is TRBV5-4 and J usage is TRBJ2-5, with 9 nucleotides matching TRBD2. The CDR3 runs 17 residues. The V gene's germline CDR1 is SGHNT and CDR2 YYREEE (reference sequence). After removal of 3 bases from V and 5 bases from J, the junction contained 14 bases not matched to a gene. The CDR3 DNA reads TGTGCCAGCAGCTCCCTGGCGGGGGGGGCCCTCGGTGAGACCCAGTACTTC. It translates to CASSSLAGGALGETQYF.

The chain couples TRBV2 to TRBJ2-2, with a possible D match to TRBD1 (6 bases). V was shortened by 5 bases and J by 5 bases, with 18 bases between the two germline ends. CDR3 length: 16 residues. Germline values: CDR1 SNHLY, CDR2 FYNNEI. The CDR3 nucleotides read TGTGCCAGCAGTCAACAGGGCTATATGAATACCGGGGAGCTGTTTTTT. This sequence encodes CASSQQGYMNTGELFF.

V gene TRBV28 combines with J gene TRBJ1-1; TRBD1 matches at 7 bases. Germline lookup yields CDR1 MDHEN and CDR2 SYDVKM. V shed 4 bases, J shed 2 bases, and the junction held 4 bases outside the gene matches. There are 14 residues in the CDR3. In nucleotides, the CDR3 is TGTGCCAGCAGTTCGACAGGGCGCAACACTGAAGCTTTCTTT. This encodes CASSSTGRNTEAFF.

The genes are TRBV28 and TRBJ1-1; D gene unclear. CDR1 and CDR2 from the germline V gene are MDHEN and SYDVKM. CDR3 size: 12 residues. Trimming left V 8 bases short and J 2 bases short, with 9 bases between. The CDR3 sequence: CASHGVNTEAFF. DNA of the CDR3: TGTGCCAGCCACGGGGTTAACACTGAAGCTTTCTTT.

The chain combines TRBV5-6 with TRBJ2-1; TRBD2 aligns across 10 bases. The CDR3 sequence is 15 residues long. Germline V gene sequence: CDR1 SGHDT, CDR2 YYEEEE. The trim removed 3 bases at V and 2 bases at J, leaving 2 bases unmatched. The CDR3 DNA sequence: TGTGCCAGCAGCTCCGGACTAGCGGCCTACAATGAGCAGTTCTTC. It translates to CASSSGLAAYNEQFF.

In its sample, this clone was seen a few times. The V and J genes are TRBV6-5 and TRBJ1-4; TRBD1 is a possible D gene (5 bases). CDR3 size: 15 residues. V shed 8 bases and J shed 2 bases, with 15 bases lying between them. Germline values: CDR1 MNHEY, CDR2 SVGAGI. The CDR3 DNA reads TGTGCCAGCGGGATGGGGCAAGTGACTAATGAAAAACTGTTTTTT. Its protein is CASGMGQVTNEKLFF.

This rearrangement joins TRBV9 to TRBJ1-5, with D unresolved. CDR1 and CDR2 from the germline V gene are SGDLS and YYNGEE. V lost 0 bases, J lost 3 bases, and 4 bases lay in between. This CDR3 contains 13 residues. CDR3 in DNA: TGTGCCAGCAGCGTAGACATCAATCAGCCCCAGCATTTT. Residues: CASSVDINQPQHF.

This clone appeared once. The chain carries TRBV4-1 and TRBJ2-7; perhaps TRBD2 as D (6 bases). The V end was cut by 4 bases, the J end by 2 bases, with 12 bases between. The CDR3 loop spans 14 amino acids. CDR1 and CDR2 from the germline V gene are MGHRA and YSYEKL. The CDR3, as DNA: TGCGCCAGCAGCCCGGGACTTCAGACCTACGAGCAGTACTTC. Its translation is CASSPGLQTYEQYF.

This chain connects TRBV28 to TRBJ2-7, with 7 bases lining up with TRBD1. V shed 5 bases, J shed 3 bases, and the junction held 7 bases outside the gene matches. CDR3 length equals 14 residues. In germline, CDR1 is MDHEN, CDR2 SYDVKM. The CDR3 DNA is TGTGCCAGCAGTCCTCTGACAGGGTTCTACGAGCAGTACTTC. Translation: CASSPLTGFYEQYF.

This clone showed up just once. The chain links TRBV6-5 to TRBJ2-1, with 10 positions matching TRBD2. The CDR3 is 14 residues long. CDR1 MNHEY and CDR2 SVGAGI come from the germline V gene. J lost 10 bases, V lost 7 bases, and 10 bases had no gene match. The CDR3 DNA follows: TGTGCCAGCACCCCCCCTAGCGGGAGAGGAGAGCAGTTCTTC. As protein: CASTPPSGRGEQFF.

The chain links TRBV6-1 to TRBJ2-2, with TRBD2 matching 10 bases. Germline CDR1 is MNHNS and CDR2 is SASEGT. The CDR3 has 15 amino acids. V lost 5 bases and J lost 5; bases outside the gene matches: 5. The DNA of the CDR3 is TGTGCCAGCAGTCAGACTAGCGGGTTTACCGGGGAGCTGTTTTTT. Its translation: CASSQTSGFTGELFF.

The rearrangement joins TRBV29-1 to TRBJ2-1; D is uncertain. The germline V gene has CDR1 SQVTM and CDR2 ANQGSEA. The CDR3 has 15 amino acids. V lost 0 bases and J 0 bases, leaving 9 bases between the germline ends. In nucleotides, the CDR3 is TGCAGCGTTGAAGACGAGGCGAGCTCCTACAATGAGCAGTTCTTC. Translating it yields CSVEDEASSYNEQFF.

Here the CDR3 DNA reads TGCGCCAGCAGGGGCTCAACTAATGAAAAACTGTTTTTT. The encoded protein is CASRGSTNEKLFF. The chain is built from TRBV10-1 and TRBJ1-4; D gene unclear. V lost 6 bases and J lost 0, with 5 bases in between. Germline V gene sequence: CDR1 WNHNN, CDR2 SYGVQD (reference sequence). The CDR3 length is 13 residues.

This sequence joins TRBV5-1 and TRBJ2-1; 9 bases map to TRBD2. The CDR3 spans 14 residues. J lost 2 bases, V lost 5 bases, and 2 bases had no gene match. Germline loops: CDR1 SGHRS, CDR2 YFSETQ. CDR3 DNA sequence: TGCGCCAGCAGTTGGACTAGCGCCTACAATGAGCAGTTCTTC. Translated: CASSWTSAYNEQFF.